A selection of T cell receptor beta chains follows, all from one sample in a study of T cell changes during pregnancy in multiple sclerosis. Sequenced by immunoSEQ multiplex PCR; TCRdb stores in-frame clones only, minus some. The sample includes tens of thousands of clones, 75% to 95% of them seen just once. The sequencing here drew on CD4+ T cells from peripheral blood mononuclear cells, taken in the second trimester of pregnancy. Source of these receptors: a female donor with multiple sclerosis, enrolled in a pregnancy study. The CDR3 runs from the conserved cysteine through the conserved F or W. Fields, in order: J gene, D gene, CDR3 length, clone size, V gene, CDR3 DNA, CDR3 protein. The D gene is left open where the match is weak. Size is stated for part of the rows, as once, few or many counts, or as a class when the clone is expanded.

J: TRBJ2-5
D: -
length: 14
size: -
V: TRBV27
DNA: TGTGCCAGCAGCGTGGGGCGGTTCCAAGAGACCCAGTACTTC
CDR3: CASSVGRFQETQYF

J: TRBJ2-1
D: TRBD2
length: 16
size: -
V: TRBV11-3
DNA: TGTGCCAGCAGCCCCCGGACTAGCGGGAGGTATAATGAGCAGTTCTTC
CDR3: CASSPRTSGRYNEQFF

J: TRBJ2-5
D: -
length: 13
size: -
V: TRBV4-3
DNA: TGCGCCAGCAGCCATGGACAGTCAGAGACCCAGTACTTC
CDR3: CASSHGQSETQYF

J: TRBJ1-6
D: -
length: 13
size: -
V: TRBV27
DNA: TGTGCCAGCACTTCGGGATTCCAATCCACCCTCCACTTT
CDR3: CASTSGFQSTLHF

J: TRBJ2-7
D: TRBD1
length: 14
size: -
V: TRBV7-2
DNA: TGTGCCAGCAGCGTACCGGGACAGCCCTACGAGCAGTACTTC
CDR3: CASSVPGQPYEQYF

J: TRBJ2-1
D: -
length: 15
size: -
V: TRBV5-1
DNA: TGCGCCAGCAGCCTTGAGTACAGGGATTTAGGAGAGCAGTTCTTC
CDR3: CASSLEYRDLGEQFF

J: TRBJ2-3
D: TRBD1
length: 15
size: -
V: TRBV4-1
DNA: TGCGCCAGCAGCCGGGGACAGGGTGGGGCAGATACGCAGTATTTT
CDR3: CASSRGQGGADTQYF

J: TRBJ2-1
D: -
length: 12
size: few
V: TRBV18
DNA: TGTGCCACAGGTGGCTCCTACAATGAGCAGTTCTTC
CDR3: CATGGSYNEQFF

J: TRBJ1-1
D: TRBD1
length: 14
size: -
V: TRBV11-3
DNA: TGTGCCAGCAGCGCGGGACAGGGGAACACTGAAGCTTTCTTT
CDR3: CASSAGQGNTEAFF

J: TRBJ1-2
D: TRBD1
length: 15
size: -
V: TRBV9
DNA: TGTGCCAGCAGCGAGGGGGACAGGGCCGGCAGTGGCTACACCTTC
CDR3: CASSEGDRAGSGYTF

J: TRBJ1-1
D: -
length: 16
size: -
V: TRBV18
DNA: TGTGCCAGCTCACCAAGGGAGGCACAGGAGAACACTGAAGCTTTCTTT
CDR3: CASSPREAQENTEAFF

J: TRBJ1-6
D: -
length: 15
size: -
V: TRBV28
DNA: TGTGCCAGCAGTTTAGGAGGCAGGCTAGATTCACCCCTCCACTTT
CDR3: CASSLGGRLDSPLHF

J: TRBJ2-1
D: TRBD1
length: 15
size: -
V: TRBV30
DNA: TGTGCCTGGATCTTGGGGGACAGGGAGTTCCATGAGCAGTTCTTC
CDR3: CAWILGDREFHEQFF

J: TRBJ1-3
D: TRBD1
length: 15
size: -
V: TRBV28
DNA: TGTGCCAGCAGTTCCAGACAGGGCGTGGGAAACACCATATATTTT
CDR3: CASSSRQGVGNTIYF

J: TRBJ1-5
D: TRBD1
length: 15
size: -
V: TRBV6-5
DNA: TGTGCCAGCAGTAGACAGGGGGAAAGCAATCAGCCCCAGCATTTT
CDR3: CASSRQGESNQPQHF

J: TRBJ2-5
D: TRBD2
length: 15
size: -
V: TRBV13
DNA: TGTGCCAGCAGCTTACTGGCTAGCGGGCTGGAGACCCAGTACTTC
CDR3: CASSLLASGLETQYF

J: TRBJ1-2
D: -
length: 13
size: -
V: TRBV18
DNA: TGTGCCAGCTCACCCCAAGGGGGCTATGGCTACACCTTC
CDR3: CASSPQGGYGYTF

J: TRBJ2-1
D: TRBD2
length: 17
size: -
V: TRBV5-1
DNA: TGCGCCAGCAGCTTGGGGACTAGCGGGAATTCCTACAATGAGCAGTTCTTC
CDR3: CASSLGTSGNSYNEQFF

J: TRBJ1-5
D: -
length: 16
size: -
V: TRBV19
DNA: TGTGCCAGTAGTGAAATTATTTTAGGGGGAAATCAGCCCCAGCATTTT
CDR3: CASSEIILGGNQPQHF

J: TRBJ2-5
D: TRBD2
length: 15
size: -
V: TRBV5-4
DNA: TGTGCCAGCAGCTACCAGCGGGGGGCACAAGAGACCCAGTACTTC
CDR3: CASSYQRGAQETQYF

J: TRBJ2-5
D: -
length: 11
size: once
V: TRBV30
DNA: TGTGCCTCCGAGCAGGGAGAGACCCAGTACTTC
CDR3: CASEQGETQYF

J: TRBJ1-6
D: -
length: 13
size: -
V: TRBV2
DNA: TGTGCCAGCATGTTCATACAGGATTCACCCCTCCACTTT
CDR3: CASMFIQDSPLHF

J: TRBJ1-1
D: -
length: 15
size: -
V: TRBV6-6
DNA: TGTGCCAGCAGTCCACCAGGACAATTGAACACTGAAGCTTTCTTT
CDR3: CASSPPGQLNTEAFF

J: TRBJ2-1
D: TRBD2
length: 15
size: -
V: TRBV7-2
DNA: TGTGCCAGCAGCCGGACTAGCGGGTTATACAATGAGCAGTTCTTC
CDR3: CASSRTSGLYNEQFF

J: TRBJ2-3
D: -
length: 11
size: -
V: TRBV20-1
DNA: TGCAGTGCTCCACTGACAGATACGCAGTATTTT
CDR3: CSAPLTDTQYF

J: TRBJ1-1
D: -
length: 17
size: -
V: TRBV10-3
DNA: TGTGCCATCAGAAAGGGTGGCGAGAGGGAAAAAGGCACTGAAGCTTTCTTT
CDR3: CAIRKGGEREKGTEAFF

J: TRBJ1-2
D: -
length: 18
size: -
V: TRBV27
DNA: TGTGCCAGCAGTTTATCGAGTGTGGGGGGGGGAAAGAACTATGGCTACACCTTC
CDR3: CASSLSSVGGGKNYGYTF

J: TRBJ2-2
D: TRBD1
length: 17
size: -
V: TRBV5-1
DNA: TGCGCCAGCAGCTTGGATACCGGGACAGCAAACACCGGGGAGCTGTTTTTT
CDR3: CASSLDTGTANTGELFF

J: TRBJ1-1
D: TRBD1
length: 15
size: -
V: TRBV28
DNA: TGTGCCAGCAAGGAAATCGGACAGGGGAACACTGAAGCTTTCTTT
CDR3: CASKEIGQGNTEAFF

J: TRBJ2-1
D: TRBD2
length: 16
size: -
V: TRBV7-2
DNA: TGTGCCAGCAGCTTAGCGTCGCGGGGGGCCGTCAATGAGCAGTTCTTC
CDR3: CASSLASRGAVNEQFF

J: TRBJ1-5
D: TRBD1
length: 14
size: -
V: TRBV30
DNA: TGTGCCTGGGGAGGGACAGGTAGCAATCAGCCCCAGCATTTT
CDR3: CAWGGTGSNQPQHF

J: TRBJ1-4
D: TRBD1
length: 17
size: -
V: TRBV5-1
DNA: TGCGCCAGCAGCCCCGACAGGGCACATGCAACTAATGAAAAACTGTTTTTT
CDR3: CASSPDRAHATNEKLFF

J: TRBJ1-3
D: -
length: 17
size: -
V: TRBV30
DNA: TGTGCCTGGGGATCCCCCTTACAGGGAATCCCTGGAAACACCATATATTTT
CDR3: CAWGSPLQGIPGNTIYF

J: TRBJ2-5
D: TRBD2
length: 14
size: -
V: TRBV5-4
DNA: TGTGCCAGCAGCGGCGGGGGACCCGGGGAGACCCAGTACTTC
CDR3: CASSGGGPGETQYF

J: TRBJ2-7
D: TRBD1
length: 15
size: -
V: TRBV7-2
DNA: TGTGCCAGCATCCCCGGTGGGACAGGGGGTTACGAGCAGTACTTC
CDR3: CASIPGGTGGYEQYF

J: TRBJ2-3
D: -
length: 15
size: few
V: TRBV19
DNA: TGTGCCAGTAGTATAGCGGCGGGAACCACAGATACGCAGTATTTT
CDR3: CASSIAAGTTDTQYF

J: TRBJ1-2
D: -
length: 13
size: -
V: TRBV27
DNA: TGTGCCAGCAGTTTAGGACTGGGGTATGGCTACACCTTC
CDR3: CASSLGLGYGYTF

J: TRBJ2-1
D: -
length: 14
size: -
V: TRBV11-2
DNA: TGTGCCAGCATCGCGGGGTCCTCCTACAATGAGCAGTTCTTC
CDR3: CASIAGSSYNEQFF